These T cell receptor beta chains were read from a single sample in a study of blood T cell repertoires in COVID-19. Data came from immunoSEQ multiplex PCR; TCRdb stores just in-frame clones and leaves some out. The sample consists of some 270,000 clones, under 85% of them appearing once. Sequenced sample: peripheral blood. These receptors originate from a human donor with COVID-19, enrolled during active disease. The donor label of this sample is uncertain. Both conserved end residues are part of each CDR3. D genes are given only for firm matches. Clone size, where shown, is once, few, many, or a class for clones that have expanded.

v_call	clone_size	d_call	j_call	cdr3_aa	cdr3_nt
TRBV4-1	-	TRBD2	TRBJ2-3	CASSPYKDLAGVTDTQYF	TGCGCCAGCAGCCCTTATAAAGACCTAGCGGGAGTCACAGATACGCAGTATTTT
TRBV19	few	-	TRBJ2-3	CASIGVSVDTDTQYF	TGTGCCAGCATAGGCGTAAGCGTCGACACAGATACGCAGTATTTT
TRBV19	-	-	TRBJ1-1	CASSTRQSTGTEAFF	TGTGCCAGTAGTACACGACAGAGTACGGGCACTGAAGCTTTCTTT
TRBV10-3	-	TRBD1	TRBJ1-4	CAISVGQGNEKLFF	TGTGCCATCAGTGTGGGACAGGGGAATGAAAAACTGTTTTTT
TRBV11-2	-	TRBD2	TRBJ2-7	CASRSGLAGPNSYEQYF	TGTGCCAGCAGATCGGGACTAGCGGGCCCTAACTCCTACGAGCAGTACTTC
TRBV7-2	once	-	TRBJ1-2	CASSSDGVGHTF	TGTGCCAGCAGCTCAGACGGGGTTGGCCACACCTTC
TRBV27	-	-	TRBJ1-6	CASSSGPGLVLHF	TGTGCCAGCAGCTCCGGCCCAGGTCTCGTGCTCCACTTT
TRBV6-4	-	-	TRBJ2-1	CASSDSFTGSQQFF	TGTGCCAGCAGTGACTCGTTTACGGGTTCTCAGCAGTTCTTC
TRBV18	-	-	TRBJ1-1	CASSLEQSVNTEAFF	TGTGCCAGCTCACTAGAACAGTCTGTGAACACTGAAGCTTTCTTT
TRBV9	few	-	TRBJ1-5	CASSPSGSPSQTQHF	TGTGCCAGCAGCCCTAGCGGGTCCCCTTCCCAGACCCAGCATTTT
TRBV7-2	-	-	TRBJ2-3	CASSLGTVVTDTQYF	TGTGCCAGCAGCTTAGGGACAGTCGTTACAGATACGCAGTATTTT
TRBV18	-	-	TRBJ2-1	CASSRSWRSLAYNEQFF	TGTGCCAGCTCACGATCGTGGCGATCGCTAGCCTACAATGAGCAGTTCTTC
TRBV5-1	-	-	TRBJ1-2	CASSLTGANYGYTF	TGCGCCAGCAGCTTGACGGGAGCTAACTATGGCTACACCTTC
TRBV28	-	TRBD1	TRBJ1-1	CASRPRGLTEAFF	TGTGCCAGCAGACCCAGGGGGCTGACTGAAGCTTTCTTT
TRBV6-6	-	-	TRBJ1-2	CASSFRDNAGYTF	TGTGCCAGCAGCTTCCGGGACAACGCTGGCTACACCTTC
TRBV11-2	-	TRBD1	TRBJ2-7	CASSLSLPPGQGYEQYF	TGTGCCAGCAGCCTAAGCTTACCTCCGGGACAGGGATACGAGCAGTACTTC
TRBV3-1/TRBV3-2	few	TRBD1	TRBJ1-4	CASSQGTGPNEKLFF	TGTGCCAGCAGCCAGGGGACAGGCCCTAATGAAAAACTGTTTTTT
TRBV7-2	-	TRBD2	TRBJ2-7	CASRGTSGNSYEQYF	TGTGCCAGCAGGGGAACTAGCGGCAACTCCTACGAGCAGTACTTC
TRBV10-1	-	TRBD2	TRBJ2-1	CASSTRLAGDDTQFF	TGCGCCAGCTCTACGCGACTAGCGGGGGATGATACGCAGTTCTTC
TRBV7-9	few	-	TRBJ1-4	CASSLAMEGGSLFF	TGTGCCAGCAGCTTAGCGATGGAGGGGGGGTCCTTGTTTTTT
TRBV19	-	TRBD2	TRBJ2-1	CASRGLAGGEQFF	TGTGCCAGTAGGGGACTAGCGGGAGGGGAGCAGTTCTTC
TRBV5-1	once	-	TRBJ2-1	CASSLTGTRNTLPQFF	TGCGCCAGCAGCTTAACCGGGACTCGCAACACCCTTCCGCAGTTCTTC
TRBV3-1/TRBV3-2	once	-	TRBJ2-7	CASSQSPLVQRF	TGTGCCAGCAGCCAAAGTCCCTTAGTTCAACGCTTC
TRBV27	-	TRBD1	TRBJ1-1	CASSRDRGGTEAFF	TGTGCCAGCAGTCGCGACAGGGGGGGCACTGAAGCTTTCTTT
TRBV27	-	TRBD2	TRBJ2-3	CASSTTMWTSVHSTDTQYF	TGTGCCAGCAGTACAACAATGTGGACTAGCGTTCATAGCACAGATACGCAGTATTTT
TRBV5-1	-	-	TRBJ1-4	CASSAGPEEKLFF	TGCGCCAGCAGCGCAGGCCCCGAGGAAAAACTGTTTTTT
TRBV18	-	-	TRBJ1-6	CASSLQGYDNSPLHF	TGTGCCAGCTCACTACAGGGTTACGATAATTCACCCCTCCACTTT
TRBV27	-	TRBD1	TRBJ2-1	CASSTKQGARNEQFF	TGTGCCAGCAGTACTAAACAGGGGGCACGGAATGAGCAGTTCTTC
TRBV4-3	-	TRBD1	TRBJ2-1	CASSQEGQGINEQFF	TGCGCCAGCAGCCAGGAAGGACAGGGTATCAATGAGCAGTTCTTC
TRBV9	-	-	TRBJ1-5	CASSATGTWGNQPQHF	TGTGCCAGCAGCGCAACAGGGACATGGGGCAATCAGCCCCAGCATTTT
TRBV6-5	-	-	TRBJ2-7	CASTIDRFSYEQYF	TGTGCCAGCACCATCGACAGGTTCTCCTACGAGCAGTACTTC
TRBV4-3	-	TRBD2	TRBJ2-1	CASSSRTSGSLGEQFF	TGCGCCAGCAGCAGCCGGACTAGCGGGAGCTTAGGGGAGCAGTTCTTC
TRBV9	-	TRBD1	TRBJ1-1	CASSVGVGAGGTEAFF	TGTGCCAGCAGCGTAGGAGTAGGGGCAGGGGGGACTGAAGCTTTCTTT
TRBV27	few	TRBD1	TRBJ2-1	CASSPSDREPYNEQFF	TGTGCCAGCAGTCCCTCGGACAGGGAACCCTACAATGAGCAGTTCTTC
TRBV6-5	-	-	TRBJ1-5	CASSYDTVQPQHF	TGTGCCAGCAGTTACGACACAGTTCAGCCCCAGCATTTT
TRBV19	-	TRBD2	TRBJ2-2	CASSIRGTSGRTGTGELFF	TGTGCCAGTAGTATAAGGGGAACTAGCGGGAGGACGGGCACCGGGGAGCTGTTTTTT
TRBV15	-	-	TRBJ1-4	CATSRDRVEEKLFF	TGTGCCACCAGCAGAGACAGGGTGGAAGAAAAACTGTTTTTT
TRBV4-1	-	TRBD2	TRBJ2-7	CASSQDRGGSWYEQYF	TGCGCCAGCAGCCAAGATCGGGGCGGGAGCTGGTACGAGCAGTACTTC
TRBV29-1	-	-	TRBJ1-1	CSVMEATEAFF	TGCAGCGTTATGGAGGCCACTGAAGCTTTCTTT
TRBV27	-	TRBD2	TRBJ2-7	CASRREASGAYEQYF	TGTGCCAGCAGACGAGAGGCTAGCGGTGCCTACGAGCAGTACTTC
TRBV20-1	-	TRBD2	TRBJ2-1	CSASKAGGSSYNEQFF	TGCAGTGCTAGTAAAGCGGGAGGGAGCTCCTACAATGAGCAGTTCTTC
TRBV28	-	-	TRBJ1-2	CATLTGPNYGYTF	TGTGCCACCCTCACAGGACCCAACTATGGCTACACCTTC
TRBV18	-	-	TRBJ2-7	CASSPPVGQSYEQYF	TGTGCCAGCTCACCACCTGTAGGACAGAGCTACGAGCAGTACTTC
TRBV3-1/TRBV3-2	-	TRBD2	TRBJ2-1	CASSQASGSFLSYNEQFF	TGTGCCAGCAGCCAAGCTAGCGGGAGCTTCCTGTCCTACAATGAGCAGTTCTTC
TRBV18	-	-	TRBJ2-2	CASSRTTGQNVGELFF	TGTGCCAGCTCACGAACCACTGGACAGAATGTCGGGGAGCTGTTTTTT
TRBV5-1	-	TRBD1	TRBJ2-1	CASSPGQGSYNEQFF	TGCGCCAGCAGCCCGGGACAGGGGTCCTACAATGAGCAGTTCTTC
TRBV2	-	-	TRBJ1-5	CASGAGGPSNQPQHF	TGTGCCAGCGGCGCGGGGGGCCCAAGCAATCAGCCCCAGCATTTT
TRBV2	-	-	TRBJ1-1	CASTPSMNTEAFF	TGTGCCAGCACCCCATCTATGAACACTGAAGCTTTCTTT
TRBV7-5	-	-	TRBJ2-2	CARRHRTDTGELFF	TGTGCCAGAAGGCACAGGACGGACACCGGGGAGCTGTTTTTT
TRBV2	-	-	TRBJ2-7	CASSESGQSSYEQYF	TGTGCCAGCAGTGAGAGCGGGCAGAGCTCCTACGAGCAGTACTTC
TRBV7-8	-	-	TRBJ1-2	CASSLALQHQYGYTF	TGTGCCAGCAGCTTAGCGCTACAGCACCAGTACGGCTACACCTTC
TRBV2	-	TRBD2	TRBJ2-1	CASIASGRGEQFF	TGTGCCAGCATCGCTAGCGGGAGGGGTGAGCAGTTCTTC
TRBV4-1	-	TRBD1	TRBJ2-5	CASSPADRGITETQYF	TGCGCCAGCAGCCCCGCCGACAGGGGAATTACGGAGACCCAGTACTTC
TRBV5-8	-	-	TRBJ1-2	CASSLGSGVGGYTF	TGTGCCAGCAGCTTGGGGTCCGGGGTCGGTGGCTACACCTTC
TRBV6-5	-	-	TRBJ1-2	CASSYSPNYGYTF	TGTGCCAGCAGTTACTCCCCGAACTATGGCTACACCTTC